This TCR beta chain was captured by sequencing in a study of CD8+ T cells in alopecia areata. This clone has just a few counts. Sequencing used cDNA as its template, made by extracting RNA and reverse transcribing it. The data were produced by immunoSEQ multiplex PCR, yet TCRdb's version contains in-frame clones alone and is incomplete. The sample lists about 270,000 clones, 60% occurring once. The treatment: oral pan-JAK inhibitor, 5-10 mg twice daily. The sequence came from a human donor with alopecia areata. The sample was CD4+ T cells sorted from blood, taken around week 54, from a patient treated with tofacitinib.

CDR3 in DNA: TGCAGCGCTCGGCAGGGGGTAAACATTCAGTACTTC. It yields the protein CSARQGVNIQYF. The J gene is TRBJ2-4, the V gene TRBV29-1; 7 nucleotides align to TRBD1. After removal of 7 bases from V and 6 bases from J, the junction contained 6 bases not matched to a gene. CDR1 is SQVTM, CDR2 ANQGSEA, per germline. The CDR3 has 12 amino acids.